This T cell receptor (beta chain) emerged from a study of long-term antiretroviral therapy in people with HIV (dated by TCRdb to 2021 to 2024). The study in broad terms: The earliest samples were collected approximately a decade before the 2015 WHO recommendation for immediate ART, a period when ART was typically delayed until CD4 counts fell. Whether ART initiation and durable HIV suppression were associated with changes in peripheral blood TRB repertoire composition and diversity was tested in a retrospective serial study. From 30 to 35 adults with confirmed HIV infection, the cohort provided 150 to 200 cryopreserved PBMC samples, gathered serially across a mean of around six years (range 1-12). Test extractions of a monoclonal T-cell line alongside a few dozen polyclonal samples showed no cross-contamination during QIAcube processing. Eleven of the 30 participants with HIV were female.

To be included, a participant needed at least one PBMC sample from before ART initiation plus at least two post-ART samples. All participants with HIV were treated in the United States of America. Before DNA extraction, cryopreserved samples containing about 0.95-10 million PBMC were thawed and washed. At the time of the earliest PBMC sample, participants with HIV were aged between about 20 and 54 years. PBMC samples were contributed by each participant from 1-4 timepoints before ART initiation and 2-8 timepoints after ART initiation, with a median of 7 samples. Serial HIV viral load, CD4+ T-cell count, ART history and demographic data were obtained for every participant. Genomic DNA was extracted from unsorted PBMC with a Qiagen kit on a QIAcube, processed in batches of 12 samples. The immunoSEQ hsTCRB v3.0 assay was used at survey level resolution for TRB variable region sequencing. A depth of roughly 35,000-55,000 T-cell genomes per sample was targeted for TRB sequencing. An Illumina MiSeq with a v3 150-cycle kit was used to sequence the pooled TRB libraries. The original pipeline was this. Repertoire analysis was performed in R inside a reproducible Nextflow workflow that covered QC, data transformation and analysis. Custom analyses were implemented in LymphoSeq2, an R package for AIRR-Seq data exploration. A handful of samples that yielded fewer than 5000 total TRB sequences were excluded, so that some 190 HIV repertoires were analyzed. Among the 170 to 200 HIV repertoires that were kept, 59 were collected before ART initiation and about 130 were collected after ART initiation. Repertoires were downsampled to 5000 TRB nucleotide sequences, and summary statistics were averaged over 100 downsampling iterations. The analysis kept only TRB sequences whose CDR3 regions were at least seven amino acids long. Diversity was measured with a Shannon entropy-derived clonality score and the Gini coefficient. In the repertoire networks, any two of the top 5000 CDR3 amino acid sequences were linked whenever the two sequences differed by an edit distance of one. For TRB CDR3 amino acid sequences, GLIPH2 was used to predict antigen specificity groups and MHC restriction. CDR3 amino acid sequences were matched against VDJdb and McPAS-TCR to flag known CMV, EBV, HIV or tissue antigen associations. Pre-ART, post-ART and control groups were compared with Wilcoxon signed-rank tests and Holm-Bonferroni correction. Held by TCRdb, this immuneACCESS table contains in-frame sequences only and omits some clones. Under half of the omission traces to an unresolved V gene where checked; the cause of the rest is unknown. The V and J calls and the clone size are those of that table, but D and trimming were determined from the DNA. This sample is represented by 20,000 to 30,000 clones; about 88% of them were singletons. The ten largest clonotypes hold less than 4.5% of the sample.

Comments on this clone: The antigen it binds to is not known. No base qualities exist here, and no much larger clone lies one base off it.

Overall study outcomes, separate from this receptor: No data were available on ART adherence, viral resistance or therapy changes, limiting inferences about post-ART repertoire changes. Because pre-ART samples had limited cell numbers, profiling was done on unsorted PBMC rather than on sorted CD4+ and CD8+ T cells. At every time point, the repertoire was dominated by expanded TRB clones first identified before ART initiation, although this dominance fluctuated and, in many PLHIV, declined after ART. ART initiation was associated with a significant increase in TRB diversity, but diversity stayed significantly below transplant donor controls even after long-term ART. Limited PBMC availability meant only the TCR beta chain was sequenced, without alpha chain pairing. HIV repertoires had narrower CDR3 length ranges than controls, and the network structure suggested an antigen-experienced repertoire that shifted only slightly toward naive after ART. The samples span the years 2004 to 2017, and the ART regimens used may be less effective than current regimens.

The sequencing here drew on unsorted PBMCs, taken 1.9 years after starting antiretroviral therapy. This receptor was obtained from a woman aged 30 to 39 with HIV.

The CDR3 loop reads CASSPSGKAYEQYV. The base sequence is TGTGCCAGCTCACCCTCAGGAAAGGCCTACGAGCAGTACGTC. The chain was built from TRBV18 and TRBJ2-7; the D gene cannot be resolved reliably. V gives up 3 bases and J gives up 2 bases, and the segment between their germline ends measures 11 bases. The germline V gene supplies CDR1 KGHSH and CDR2 LQKENI. Its CDR3 holds 14 amino acids, cysteine through valine. Only the CDR3 DNA stays, 42 bases, in frame from base 1.